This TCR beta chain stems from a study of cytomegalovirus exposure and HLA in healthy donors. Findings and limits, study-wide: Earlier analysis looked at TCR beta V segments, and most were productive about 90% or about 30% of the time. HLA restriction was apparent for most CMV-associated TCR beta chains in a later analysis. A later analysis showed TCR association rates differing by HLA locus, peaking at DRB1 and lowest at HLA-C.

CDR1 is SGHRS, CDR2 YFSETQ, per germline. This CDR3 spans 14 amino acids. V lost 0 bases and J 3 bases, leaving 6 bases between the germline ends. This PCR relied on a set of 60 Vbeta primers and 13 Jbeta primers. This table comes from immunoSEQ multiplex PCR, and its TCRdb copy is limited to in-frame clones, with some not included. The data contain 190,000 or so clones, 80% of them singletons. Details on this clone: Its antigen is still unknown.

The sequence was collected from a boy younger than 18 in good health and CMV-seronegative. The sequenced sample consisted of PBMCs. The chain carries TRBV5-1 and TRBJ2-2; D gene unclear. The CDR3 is CASSLDGDTGELFF. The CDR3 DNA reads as TGCGCCAGCAGCTTGGATGGAGACACCGGGGAGCTGTTTTTT.